Below, 31 T cell receptor beta chains from the same sample are listed, as sequenced in a study of T cell responses to AZD1222 COVID-19 vaccine. The data were produced by immunoSEQ multiplex PCR, yet TCRdb's version contains in-frame clones alone and is incomplete. The repertoire consists of about 180,000 clones, with about 93% occurring once and the leading ten covering roughly 1%. The sequencing here drew on peripheral blood, taken 28 days after the second dose of the MenACWY control vaccine. Receptors were obtained from an adult who received the MenACWY meningococcal vaccine as a control.

The V call is TRBV2, the J call TRBJ1-2; D gene uncertain. The CDR3 runs to 13 residues. Trimming shortened V by 1 base and J by 2 bases, and 5 bases separated the two germline ends. In germline, CDR1 is SNHLY, CDR2 FYNNEI. The CDR3 bases are TGTGCCAGCAGTGAAGACGGAAACTATGGCTACACCTTC. The encoded protein is CASSEDGNYGYTF.

The J gene is TRBJ2-7, the V gene TRBV20-1, with D perhaps TRBD1 (6 bases). The CDR3 contains 11 residues. Trimming pared 3 bases from V and 4 bases from J, leaving 7 bases between. Germline V gene data show CDR1 as DFQATT and CDR2 as SNEGSKA (reference sequence). In DNA, the CDR3 is TGCAGTGCTAGTGGACAGTACGAGCAGTACTTC. This codes for CSASGQYEQYF.

J is TRBJ2-3 and V is TRBV2; 7 bases agree with TRBD2. This CDR3 has 15 amino acids. V was clipped by 6 bases and J by 2 bases; unmatched bases: 8. Per germline, CDR1 SNHLY and CDR2 FYNNEI. The CDR3 spells CASRDWGGDTDTQYF. The CDR3 nucleotides read TGTGCCAGCAGAGATTGGGGGGGAGACACAGATACGCAGTATTTT.

In DNA, the CDR3 is TGTGCCAGCAGAAAATCTGGGGGGGCCATTAATGAGCAGTTCTTC. Protein product: CASRKSGGAINEQFF. The chain has TRBV6-1 and TRBJ2-1, with D possibly matching TRBD2 (7 bases). Germline V gene sequence: CDR1 MNHNS, CDR2 SASEGT. The CDR3 runs to 15 residues. The V end was cut by 6 bases, the J end by 7 bases, with 19 bases between.

Only one count was recorded for this clone. The V call is TRBV5-4, the J call TRBJ2-1, with D possibly being TRBD1 (6 bases). The CDR3 sequence is 16 residues long. V gave up 4 bases and J gave up 8 bases, with 22 bases separating them. Germline CDR1 SGHNT, CDR2 YYREEE (reference sequence). The CDR3: CASSPAGQGRHDEQFF. CDR3 DNA: TGTGCCAGCAGCCCGGCAGGGCAGGGGCGGCACGATGAGCAGTTCTTC.

Remarks on this clone: Other DNA sequences of this sample code for an identical CDR3. The CDR3 sequence: CASSLSAETQYF. The CDR3 region has the DNA TGTGCCAGCAGCTTGTCGGCGGAGACCCAGTACTTC. The chain uses TRBV5-4 and TRBJ2-5; D is unclear. Germline CDR1 is SGHNT and CDR2 is YYREEE (reference sequence). CDR3 length: 12 residues. The V gene lost 1 base and the J gene lost 5 bases, with 6 bases spanning the gap.

This clone was counted once. This sequence joins TRBV9 and TRBJ1-1, with a weak D call TRBD1 (5 bases). Germline CDR1 SGDLS, CDR2 YYNGEE. The CDR3 length is 13 residues. V dropped 3 bases and J dropped 1 base, with 7 bases sitting between them. The CDR3 bases are TGTGCCAGCAGCGGGGACCAGAACACTGAAGCTTTCTTT. Translation: CASSGDQNTEAFF. The full variable domain, completed using reference TRBV9 and TRBJ1-1, is DSGVTQTPKHLITATGQRVTLRCSPRSGDLSVYWYQQSLDQGLQFLIQYYNGEERAKGNILERFSAQQFPDLHSELNLSSLELGDSALYFCASSGDQNTEAFFGQGTRLTVV.

The chain has TRBV28 and TRBJ1-4, with 7 bases that match TRBD1. CDR1 is MDHEN and CDR2 is SYDVKM in the germline V gene. V gave up 6 bases and J gave up 7 bases; unmatched junction bases: 11. CDR3 length: 15 amino acids. The CDR3 spells CASRNTGEGVEKLFF. The CDR3 DNA follows: TGTGCCAGCAGAAACACAGGGGAGGGGGTTGAAAAACTGTTTTTT.

This chain joins TRBV4-1 and TRBJ1-3, with D possibly matching TRBD1 (5 bases). Trimming removed 3 bases from V and 4 bases from J, with 13 bases in between. The CDR3 length is 15 residues. CDR1 MGHRA and CDR2 YSYEKL come from the germline V gene. CDR3: CASSQTGTEGNTIYF. DNA of the CDR3: TGCGCCAGCAGCCAGACCGGGACGGAAGGAAACACCATATATTTT.

V is TRBV6-6 and J is TRBJ2-1; D is perhaps TRBD2 (5 bases). V was cut by 6 bases and J by 8 bases, with 14 bases left in between. The CDR3 sequence is 13 residues long. The germline V gene encodes CDR1 MNHNY and CDR2 SVGAGI (reference sequence). The CDR3, as DNA: TGTGCCAGCAGGGACTCGGGGAGCCATGAGCAGTTCTTC. The encoded protein is CASRDSGSHEQFF.

The gene calls are TRBV27 and TRBJ1-6; 10 nucleotides agree with TRBD1. CDR1 and CDR2 from the germline V gene are MNHEY and SMNVEV (reference sequence). Germline trimming cut 2 bases from V and 9 bases from J; bases unmatched to any gene: 4. The CDR3 consists of 15 residues. In DNA form, the CDR3 reads TGTGCCAGCAGTTTACGACAGGGGGCAAGTTCACCCCTCCACTTT. Translating it yields CASSLRQGASSPLHF.

This clone was counted a single time. The genes are TRBV11-2 and TRBJ1-5; no firm D call. This CDR3 is 13 amino acids long. Germline V lookup: CDR1 SGHAT, CDR2 FQNNGV. Trimming took 3 bases from V and 11 from J, leaving 14 bases between them. CDR3 protein: CASSFGNAGAQHF. The DNA for the CDR3 is TGTGCCAGCAGCTTCGGTAATGCGGGAGCCCAGCATTTT. Supplemented by reference TRBV11-2 and TRBJ1-5, the full variable domain reads EAGVAQSPRYKIIEKRQSVAFWCNPISGHATLYWYQQILGQGPKLLIQFQNNGVVDDSQLPKDRFSAERLKGVDSTLKIQPAKLEDSAVYLCASSFGNAGAQHFGDGTRLSIL.

V gene TRBV6-1 combines with J gene TRBJ1-2; D perhaps matches TRBD1 (6 bases). Germline V gene lookup returns CDR1 MNHNS and CDR2 SASEGT. Trimming stripped 2 bases from V and 3 bases from J, with 10 bases between. This CDR3 contains 14 residues. CDR3 coding DNA: TGTGCCAGCAGTGAAACAGGGCCGGACTATGGCTACACCTTC. Translated, it gives CASSETGPDYGYTF.

This chain connects TRBV30 to TRBJ2-7; 12 positions match TRBD2. V was clipped by 2 bases and J by 6 bases; unmatched bases: 11. This CDR3 is built from 16 residues. The germline V gene has CDR1 GTSNPN and CDR2 SVGIG (reference sequence). The CDR3 DNA reads TGTGCCTGGAGTCCGACGCGGACTAGCGGGGTTACCGAGCAGTACTTC. Amino acid sequence: CAWSPTRTSGVTEQYF.

The CDR3 here is CASSTRTNEKLFF. The CDR3, as DNA: TGTGCCAGCTCCACAAGGACTAATGAAAAACTGTTTTTT. The chain is built from TRBV18 and TRBJ1-4; no reliable D call. V lost 6 bases and J lost 2, with 7 bases in between. This CDR3 comprises 13 residues. Germline V gene sequence: CDR1 KGHSH, CDR2 LQKENI.

Turning to this clone: This sample also contains other DNA sequences that code for the same CDR3. The chain uses TRBV6-5 and TRBJ1-2; D ambiguous. V was clipped by 7 bases and J by 3 bases, with 12 bases between them. The CDR3 runs to 13 residues. Germline V gives CDR1 MNHEY, CDR2 SVGAGI. CDR3 nucleotide sequence: TGTGCCAGCACTCCGGGCCGGGACTATGGCTACACCTTC. Translating gives CASTPGRDYGYTF.

The rearrangement joins TRBV12-3 or TRBV12-4 to TRBJ1-5; D not resolved. The CDR3 has 13 residues. V lost 0 bases and J lost 4, with 4 bases in between. The CDR3 loop is CASSLARNQPQHF. CDR3 DNA sequence: TGTGCCAGCAGTTTAGCCCGTAATCAGCCCCAGCATTTT.

J is TRBJ1-2 and V is TRBV29-1; perhaps TRBD1 as D (6 bases). The V gene's germline CDR1 is SQVTM and CDR2 ANQGSEA. The CDR3 runs to 14 residues. V was clipped by 4 bases and J by 0 bases, with 12 bases between them. The CDR3 protein is CSVGQGPSNYGYTF. As DNA, the CDR3 is TGCAGCGTTGGGCAGGGGCCCTCTAACTATGGCTACACCTTC. Drawing the rest from reference TRBV29-1 and TRBJ1-2, the complete variable domain is SAVISQKPSRDICQRGTSLTIQCQVDSQVTMMFWYRQQPGQSLTLIATANQGSEATYESGFVIDKFPISRPNLTFSTLTVSNMSPEDSSIYLCSVGQGPSNYGYTFGSGTRLTVV.

The V call is TRBV2, the J call TRBJ1-1, with TRBD1 matching 7 bases. CDR3 length equals 14 residues. Germline V gene sequence: CDR1 SNHLY, CDR2 FYNNEI. Trimming at V came to 5 bases and at J to 9 bases, leaving 12 bases not matched to a gene. CDR3 amino acids: CASSRVTGWEQAFF. CDR3 coding DNA: TGTGCCAGCAGTCGGGTGACAGGGTGGGAGCAAGCTTTCTTT.

J is TRBJ1-2 and V is TRBV7-2, with 7 bases lining up with TRBD1. CDR1 is SGHTA, CDR2 FQGNSA, per germline. The V and J ends lost 2 bases and 5 bases, in that order; junction bases with no gene match: 11. The CDR3 totals 16 residues. CDR3 coding DNA: TGTGCCAGCAGCTTATTTCCGGGACAGACGATATATGGCTACACCTTC. Its translation: CASSLFPGQTIYGYTF. Looking up the rest from reference TRBV7-2 and TRBJ1-2 gives the full variable domain: GAGVSQSPSNKVTEKGKDVELRCDPISGHTALYWYRQSLGQGLEFLIYFQGNSAPDKSGLPSDRFSAERTGGSVSTLTIQRTQQEDSAVYLCASSLFPGQTIYGYTFGSGTRLTVV.

V usage is TRBV19 and J usage is TRBJ1-2, with D tentatively TRBD1 (5 bases). This CDR3 region has 17 residues. Germline V gene sequence: CDR1 LNHDA, CDR2 SQIVND (reference sequence). V lost 7 bases, J lost 0 bases, and 21 bases lay in between. CDR3 sequence reads: CASTPPTEELTNYGYTF. CDR3 in DNA: TGTGCCAGTACTCCCCCGACAGAAGAGCTGACTAACTATGGCTACACCTTC.

This sequence joins TRBV6-6 and TRBJ1-3; D gene ambiguous. The CDR3 has 20 amino acids. Trimming left V 6 bases short and J 0 bases short, with 27 bases between. Germline V CDR1 and CDR2: MNHNY, SVGAGI (reference sequence). For the CDR3, the DNA is TGTGCCAGCAGCCGATCGGGCACGCCGAACTCGGCCCCCTCTGGAAACACCATATATTTT. This encodes CASSRSGTPNSAPSGNTIYF.

V and J are TRBV7-6 and TRBJ2-1, with TRBD1 matching over 9 bases. Germline-derived CDR1 and CDR2 are SGHVS and FNYEAQ. The CDR3 is made up of 16 amino acids. Germline trimming cut 1 base from V and 4 bases from J; bases unmatched to any gene: 5. The CDR3 sequence is CASSLDTGGAYNEQFF. DNA for the CDR3: TGTGCCAGCAGCTTAGATACAGGGGGCGCTTACAATGAGCAGTTCTTC.

The chain employs TRBV29-1 and TRBJ2-3, with 12 bases identical to TRBD1. Looked up from germline, CDR1 is SQVTM and CDR2 is ANQGSEA. This CDR3 is built from 15 residues. V was pared by 7 bases and J by 4 bases, with 9 bases of the junction left unmatched. The chain's CDR3 is CSARRGTGGPDTQYF. The DNA of the CDR3 is TGCAGCGCCAGAAGGGGGACAGGGGGCCCAGATACGCAGTATTTT.

The J gene is TRBJ1-4, the V gene TRBV3-1 (or the pseudogene TRBV3-2); no reliable D call. V lost 0 bases and J 10 bases, leaving 9 bases between the germline ends. The CDR3 totals 13 residues. The germline V gene encodes CDR1 LGHDT and CDR2 YNNKEL (reference sequence). CDR3 DNA sequence: TGTGCCAGCAGCCAAGATTTAATGGGAAAACTGTTTTTT. Translated, it gives CASSQDLMGKLFF.

DNA of the CDR3: TGTGCCAGCAGCTTACTGGAGGAGGGGAAACTGTTTTTT. It translates to CASSLLEEGKLFF. The chain uses TRBV7-9 and TRBJ1-4; tentative D call: TRBD1 (5 bases). Between the trimmed V and J ends, which lost 2 bases and 11 bases, there was a span of 12 bases. This CDR3 comprises 13 residues. Germline CDR1 and CDR2: SEHNR and FQNEAQ (reference sequence).

On this clone itself: Germline is not matched at one junction end, which may reflect a read error. The chain combines TRBV7-7 with TRBJ1-2, with D possibly TRBD1 on 5 matching bases. The CDR3 is 18 amino acids. CDR1 and CDR2 (germline): SSHAT, FNYEAQ (reference sequence). The CDR3 bases are TGTGCTAGCAGCTTAGACCCTCCTACAGGATCCCAGGACTATGGCTACACCTTC. This gives the protein CASSLDPPTGSQDYGYTF.

J is TRBJ2-5 and V is TRBV28; 13 bases align to TRBD2. The length of the CDR3 is 15 residues. The V gene end was trimmed by 5 bases and the J gene end by 4 bases; junction bases not matched to a gene: 4. In germline, CDR1 is MDHEN, CDR2 SYDVKM. CDR3 region: CASSPGLAGVETQYF. In nucleotides, the CDR3 is TGTGCCAGCAGTCCAGGACTAGCGGGGGTAGAGACCCAGTACTTC.

The chain employs TRBV6-1 and TRBJ1-2; D remains ambiguous. The CDR3 is 14 residues long. Trimming took 0 bases from V and 9 from J, leaving 14 bases between them. Germline-derived CDR1 and CDR2 are MNHNS and SASEGT. The CDR3 is CASSEALLDGSYTF. The CDR3 DNA reads as TGTGCCAGCAGTGAAGCGCTTCTGGACGGCAGCTACACCTTC.

V usage is TRBV7-6 and J usage is TRBJ1-1, with 9 bases matching TRBD1. The CDR3 has 15 amino acids. Germline loops: CDR1 SGHVS, CDR2 FNYEAQ. After removal of 0 bases from V and 1 base from J, the junction contained 0 bases not matched to a gene. The DNA of the CDR3 is TGTGCCAGCAGCTTAGCGGGACAGGGGAACACTGAAGCTTTCTTT. This gives the protein CASSLAGQGNTEAFF. Looking up the rest from reference TRBV7-6 and TRBJ1-1 gives the full variable domain: GAGVSQSPRYKVTKRGQDVALRCDPISGHVSLYWYRQALGQGPEFLTYFNYEAQQDKSGLPNDRFSAERPEGSISTLTIQRTEQRDSAMYRCASSLAGQGNTEAFFGQGTRLTVV.

This rearrangement joins TRBV18 to TRBJ1-2; D uncertain. V was cut by 0 bases and J by 7 bases, with 15 bases left in between. The CDR3 runs to 15 residues. Germline V gene data show CDR1 as KGHSH and CDR2 as LQKENI. The CDR3 reads CASSPPAGGTSGYTF. CDR3 coding DNA: TGTGCCAGCTCACCACCGGCGGGCGGAACGAGTGGCTACACCTTC.